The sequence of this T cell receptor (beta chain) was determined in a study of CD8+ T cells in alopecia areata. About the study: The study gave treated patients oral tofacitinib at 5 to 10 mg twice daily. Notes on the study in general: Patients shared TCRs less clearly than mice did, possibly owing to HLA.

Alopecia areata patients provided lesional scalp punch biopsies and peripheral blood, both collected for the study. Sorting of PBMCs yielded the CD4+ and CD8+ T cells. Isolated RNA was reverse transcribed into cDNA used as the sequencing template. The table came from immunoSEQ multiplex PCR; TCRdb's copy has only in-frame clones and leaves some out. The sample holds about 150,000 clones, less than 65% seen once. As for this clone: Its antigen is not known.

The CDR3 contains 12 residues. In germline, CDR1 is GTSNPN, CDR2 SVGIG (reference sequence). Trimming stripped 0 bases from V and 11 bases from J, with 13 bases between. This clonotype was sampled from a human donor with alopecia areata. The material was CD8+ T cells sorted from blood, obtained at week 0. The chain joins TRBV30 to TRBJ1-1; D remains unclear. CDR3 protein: CAWSVLGGQAFF. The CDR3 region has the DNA TGTGCCTGGAGTGTACTCGGCGGTCAGGCTTTCTTT.